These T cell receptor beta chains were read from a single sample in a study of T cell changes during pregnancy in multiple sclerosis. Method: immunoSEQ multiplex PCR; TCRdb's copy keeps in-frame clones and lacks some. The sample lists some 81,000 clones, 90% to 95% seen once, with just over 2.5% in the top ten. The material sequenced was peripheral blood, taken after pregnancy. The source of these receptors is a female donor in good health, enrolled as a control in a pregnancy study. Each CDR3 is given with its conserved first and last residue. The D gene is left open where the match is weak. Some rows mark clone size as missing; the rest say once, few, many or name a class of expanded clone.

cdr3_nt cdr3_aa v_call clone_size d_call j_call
TGTGCCAGCAGCTCTGCGGGAGGATTACAAAGCACAGATACGCAGTATTTT CASSSAGGLQSTDTQYF TRBV7-9 - TRBD2 TRBJ2-3
TGTGCCAGCAGCTTATTCGGCAGGGGCTATGGCTACACCTTC CASSLFGRGYGYTF TRBV7-8 - - TRBJ1-2
TGTGCCAGCAGTGAAGCAAGCGGATACGAGCAGTACTTC CASSEASGYEQYF TRBV6-1 - - TRBJ2-7
TGTGCCAGCAGTTCAAGGCAGGGCGACGAGCAGTACTTC CASSSRQGDEQYF TRBV6-5 - - TRBJ2-7
TGTGCCAGCAGCCTTTTCGGGGGGTGGGCCTACAATGAGCAGTTCTTC CASSLFGGWAYNEQFF TRBV7-3 - TRBD2 TRBJ2-1
TGTGCCAGCAGCGGTGGACTAGCGGGTGACTACGAGCAGTACTTC CASSGGLAGDYEQYF TRBV9 - TRBD2 TRBJ2-7
TGTGCCAGCTCACCAGGTAGCGGGAGCTCCTACGAGCAGTACTTC CASSPGSGSSYEQYF TRBV18 - TRBD2 TRBJ2-7
TGTGCCAGCAGCTTGCAGGTTCGGGCTTTCTTT CASSLQVRAFF TRBV11-2 - - TRBJ1-1
TGTGCCAGCACCCCCAGGGGAAGGACCTACGAGCAGTACTTC CASTPRGRTYEQYF TRBV28 - - TRBJ2-7
TGTGCCAGCAGCCCCGACCCCAGGGGTGTCAACTATGGCTACACCTTC CASSPDPRGVNYGYTF TRBV9 - - TRBJ1-2
TGTGCCAGCTCACCTGGGGGGGATCAGCCCCAGCATTTT CASSPGGDQPQHF TRBV18 - - TRBJ1-5
TGCGCCAGCAGCTTGGCCGGGAATCTCCCCTACGAGCAGTACTTC CASSLAGNLPYEQYF TRBV5-1 - - TRBJ2-7
TGTGCTAGTGGTTTCGACAGGGTGGAAGGAGAGACCCAGTACTTC CASGFDRVEGETQYF TRBV12-5 - TRBD1 TRBJ2-5
TGTGCCAGCAGTCCCCGGACAGGGAGCTCCTACGAGCAGTACTTC CASSPRTGSSYEQYF TRBV5-4 - TRBD1 TRBJ2-7
TGTGCCAGTAGTCTCGGGACAGGGACGAATGAGCAGTTCTTC CASSLGTGTNEQFF TRBV9 - TRBD1 TRBJ2-1
TGTGCCAGCAGACGGACAGGACGGGGCGAGCAGTACTTC CASRRTGRGEQYF TRBV6-5 - TRBD1 TRBJ2-7
TGTGCCAGCAGCCCCCCGACTAGCGGGCTCCCTAGCACAGATACGCAGTATTTT CASSPPTSGLPSTDTQYF TRBV7-3 - TRBD2 TRBJ2-3
TGTGCCAGCTCACAGGGGGCTTATAGCAATCAGCCCCAGCATTTT CASSQGAYSNQPQHF TRBV18 - TRBD1 TRBJ1-5
TGTGCCAGCTCACCACCAGGAGAAGAGACCCAGTACTTC CASSPPGEETQYF TRBV18 - - TRBJ2-5
TGTGCCAGCAGTGCCCCTACCGACAGGATCTCATATGGCTACACCTTC CASSAPTDRISYGYTF TRBV2 few - TRBJ1-2
TGTGCCAGCACACTAAGCACAGATACGCAGTATTTT CASTLSTDTQYF TRBV2 - - TRBJ2-3
TGCAGCGTCGAGACAGACACAGATACGCAGTATTTT CSVETDTDTQYF TRBV29-1 - - TRBJ2-3
TGTGCCATCAGTGAGAGGGGGGGGCCAAGCACAGATACGCAGTATTTT CAISERGGPSTDTQYF TRBV10-3 - - TRBJ2-3
TGTGCCAGCAGTCGAAGGACACCGCTTGGGAAGCAGTACTTC CASSRRTPLGKQYF TRBV25-1 - - TRBJ2-7
TGTGCCAGCAGTTCCAGCAATGAGCAGTTCTTC CASSSSNEQFF TRBV6-5 - - TRBJ2-1
TGTGCCAGCATCCCCGGACAGGGGTTCCAGCCCCAGCATTTT CASIPGQGFQPQHF TRBV6-1 - TRBD1 TRBJ1-5
TGTGCCAGCAGCATTGGCCCTGAAGCTTTCTTT CASSIGPEAFF TRBV28 - - TRBJ1-1
TGCAGCGTTGACGAGACTAGCGGGACTTATGAGCAGTTCTTC CSVDETSGTYEQFF TRBV29-1 - TRBD2 TRBJ2-1
TGTGCCAGCAGCTTGGACCACTACACTGAAGCTTTCTTT CASSLDHYTEAFF TRBV5-4 - - TRBJ1-1
TGTGCCAGCAGCTTGGAGACTAGTACCTACGAGCAGTACTTC CASSLETSTYEQYF TRBV5-6 - - TRBJ2-7
TGTGCCAGCAGTCTCCCGGACAGCTCCTACGAGCAGTACTTC CASSLPDSSYEQYF TRBV28 once - TRBJ2-7
TGTGCCAGCAGCTACGGGACTAGCGGTTCCTACAATGAGCAGTTCTTC CASSYGTSGSYNEQFF TRBV7-8 - TRBD2 TRBJ2-1
TGTGCCAGTAGTATCTCCCACAGGAACCCTGGAAACACCATATATTTT CASSISHRNPGNTIYF TRBV19 - - TRBJ1-3
TGTGCCTCTCGGTCCTCTGGGGCCAACGTCCTGACTTTC CASRSSGANVLTF TRBV9 - - TRBJ2-6
TGTGCCTGGAGTGACCGACAGGGCTCCTATAATTCACCCCTCCACTTT CAWSDRQGSYNSPLHF TRBV30 - TRBD1 TRBJ1-6
TGTGCCAGCAGTGATGGTCTAGCCCACTACACAGATACGCAGTATTTT CASSDGLAHYTDTQYF TRBV6-1 - - TRBJ2-3
TGTGCCAGCAGCGGGGGTAGTGGAAACACCATATATTTT CASSGGSGNTIYF TRBV6-5 - - TRBJ1-3
TGCGCCAGCAGCTTGGAGGTCGGGGAGATCTCTGGAAACACCATATATTTT CASSLEVGEISGNTIYF TRBV5-1 - - TRBJ1-3
TGCGCCAGCAGCCAAGATGGGGGGAGCTACGAGCAGTACTTC CASSQDGGSYEQYF TRBV4-3 - - TRBJ2-7
TGTGCCAGCAGTTACTACGGCGGCCGCCCGGAGACCCAGTACTTC CASSYYGGRPETQYF TRBV6-5 once - TRBJ2-5
TGTGCCAGCAGCTTATCCCCTAGCCCTTGGGTGAATGAGCAGTTCTTC CASSLSPSPWVNEQFF TRBV5-4 - - TRBJ2-1
TGCGCCAGCACTAGCGGGGCGAGCTCTGGGGCCAACGTCCTGACTTTC CASTSGASSGANVLTF TRBV5-1 - TRBD2 TRBJ2-6
TGTGCCAGCAGACCAGGAAGCGGGGGGGGGTACAATGAGCAGTTCTTC CASRPGSGGGYNEQFF TRBV4-2 - TRBD2 TRBJ2-1
TGTGCCAGCAGTGAATACGCGGGGACAGCCGGGGAGCTGTTTTTT CASSEYAGTAGELFF TRBV2 - - TRBJ2-2
TGTGCCTGGAATCAGGCTACCAGAGTGGAGACCCAGTACTTC CAWNQATRVETQYF TRBV30 - - TRBJ2-5
TGTGCCAGCAGCTATAAAGATACGCAGTATTTT CASSYKDTQYF TRBV7-2 - - TRBJ2-3
TGTGAGGAGGGCTCGGCGAATGAGCAGTTCTTC CEEGSANEQFF TRBV27 - - TRBJ2-1
TGTGCCAGCAGTCCCATGGGGGGGATTACGAATACGCAGTATTTT CASSPMGGITNTQYF TRBV6-6 - TRBD2 TRBJ2-3
TGTGCCACCAGCGGAGGACAGGGGGTAGGCGAGCAGTACTTC CATSGGQGVGEQYF TRBV15 - TRBD1 TRBJ2-7
TGTGCCAGCAGTCGTCCGGTAGAGCGGGGTCCCAATGAGCAGTTCTTC CASSRPVERGPNEQFF TRBV28 - TRBD2 TRBJ2-1
TGTGCCAGCAGTTTATCGTCGACAGGATCTGTTCGAGGCTACACCTTC CASSLSSTGSVRGYTF TRBV27 once - TRBJ1-2
TGTGCCTGGACCCCGGAGGGGGGGACAGGGCCCCGGACCCAGCATTTT CAWTPEGGTGPRTQHF TRBV30 once TRBD1 TRBJ1-5
TGCGCCAGCAGCCAAGCTGGACAGGGGGCTGGCGAGCAGTACTTC CASSQAGQGAGEQYF TRBV4-1 once TRBD1 TRBJ2-7
TGTGCCAGCAGCCAAGATAGCGGGGGGGCCAATGAGCAGTTCTTC CASSQDSGGANEQFF TRBV4-2 few TRBD2 TRBJ2-1
TGTGCCAGTAGTAGGGGACTAGCGGGGGGGCCGAGGAATGAGCAGTTCTTC CASSRGLAGGPRNEQFF TRBV19 once TRBD2 TRBJ2-1
TGTGCCAGCAGCTTGCTGGTCGAGAATAGTTTGTATGAGCAGTTCTTC CASSLLVENSLYEQFF TRBV5-6 once - TRBJ2-1
TGTGCCAGCAGTACGGGACTAGCGGGAGTCGGTGAGCAGTTCTTC CASSTGLAGVGEQFF TRBV27 - TRBD2 TRBJ2-1